This T cell receptor (beta chain) was identified in a study of blood T cell repertoires in COVID-19. Looking at the study overall: Nucleic acid was either cDNA or gDNA, and it came from T cells, B-cell-depleted T cells, or PBMCs.

In the authors' workflow: Reference gene primer amplification in the assay estimated nucleated cell counts. Only in-frame clones appear in the TCRdb table, and some are missing; sequencing was by immunoSEQ multiplex PCR. Clone size and the V and J calls come from that table; the DNA yielded D and trimming. The sample consists of 110,000 or so clones, approximately 84% of them appearing once. The sequence was obtained from a man aged 45-65 years with acute or convalescent COVID-19. The specimen was peripheral blood.

Written as DNA, the CDR3 is TGCAGTGCTAGTTACAGGGAGGGTGGCAATCAGCCCCAGCATTTT. Its translation: CSASYREGGNQPQHF. The chain combines TRBV20-1 with TRBJ1-5; D possibly corresponds to TRBD1 (6 bases). CDR1 and CDR2 from the germline V gene are DFQATT and SNEGSKA (reference sequence). The CDR3 extends over 15 amino acids. V lost 3 bases to trimming and J lost 2 bases, with 14 bases between them.